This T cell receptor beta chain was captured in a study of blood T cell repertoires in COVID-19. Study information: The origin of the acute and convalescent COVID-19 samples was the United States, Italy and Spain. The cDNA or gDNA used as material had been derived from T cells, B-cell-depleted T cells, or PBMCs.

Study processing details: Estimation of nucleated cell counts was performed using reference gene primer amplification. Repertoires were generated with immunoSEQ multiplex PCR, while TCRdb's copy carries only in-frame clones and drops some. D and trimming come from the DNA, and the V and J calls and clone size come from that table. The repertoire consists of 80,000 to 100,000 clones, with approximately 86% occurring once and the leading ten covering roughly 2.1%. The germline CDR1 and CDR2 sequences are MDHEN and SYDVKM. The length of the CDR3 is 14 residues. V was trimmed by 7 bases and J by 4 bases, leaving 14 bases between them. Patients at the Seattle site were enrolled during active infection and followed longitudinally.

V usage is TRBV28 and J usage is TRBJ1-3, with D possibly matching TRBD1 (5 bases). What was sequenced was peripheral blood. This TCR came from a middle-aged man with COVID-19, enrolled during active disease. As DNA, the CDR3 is TGTGCCAGCACCTCACCCGGGGGAGGAAACACCATATATTTT. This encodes CASTSPGGGNTIYF. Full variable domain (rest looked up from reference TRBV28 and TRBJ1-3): DVKVTQSSRYLVKRTGEKVFLECVQDMDHENMFWYRQDPGLGLRLIYFSYDVKMKEKGDIPEGYSVSREKKERFSLILESASTNQTSMYLCASTSPGGGNTIYFGEGSWLTVV.